The 12 T cell receptor beta chains below come from one sample, sequenced in a study of CD8 T cells in Susac syndrome. Random-hexamer reverse transcription was applied to roughly 0.5 to 1 ug RNA. TCRdb itself ran the immunoSEQ multiplex PCR reads through MiXCR, one entry per CDR3 protein. This sample has over 95,000 distinct CDR3 sequences, with roughly 92% found just once. Material: CD8+ T cells from PBMCs. The receptors come from a human donor in good health.

This chain uses TRBV3-1 with TRBJ1-2, with D possibly being TRBD1 (5 bases). V was clipped by 3 bases and J by 5 bases, with 19 bases between them. Germline V lookup: CDR1 LGHDT, CDR2 YNNKEL (reference sequence). The CDR3 loop spans 16 amino acids. The CDR3 nucleotides are TGTGCCAGCAGCCACGACTTACTCAGGGCCGGGTATGGCTACACCTTC. Translation gives CASSHDLLRAGYGYTF.

This clonotype was observed once. V and J are TRBV5-4 and TRBJ1-4, with 7 bases fitting TRBD1. The CDR3 has 14 amino acids. Germline V CDR1 and CDR2: SGHNT, YYREEE (reference sequence). Germline trimming cut 4 bases from V and 11 bases from J; bases unmatched to any gene: 11. CDR3 in DNA: TGTGCCAGCAGCCACGACAGGGAGGAGGCCAAACTGTTTTTT. The encoded protein is CASSHDREEAKLFF.

This clonotype occurred a few times. The chain is built from TRBV7-2 and TRBJ2-1; D is perhaps TRBD2 (9 bases). Germline V gives CDR1 SGHTA, CDR2 FQGNSA. The V end was cut by 5 bases, the J end by 4 bases, with 24 bases between. There are 18 residues in the CDR3. The CDR3 loop is CASSPGGPLAGPYNEQFF. The CDR3 nucleotides read TGTGCCAGCAGCCCAGGGGGCCCGCTAGCGGGACCGTACAATGAGCAGTTCTTC. The variable domain in full, with the rest retrieved from reference TRBV7-2 and TRBJ2-1, is GAGVSQSPSNKVTEKGKDVELRCDPISGHTALYWYRQSLGQGLEFLIYFQGNSAPDKSGLPSDRFSAERTGGSVSTLTIQRTQQEDSAVYLCASSPGGPLAGPYNEQFFGPGTRLTVL.

V usage is TRBV5-5 and J usage is TRBJ2-5; tentative D call: TRBD2 (6 bases). Germline V gene sequence: CDR1 SGHKS, CDR2 YYEKEE (reference sequence). The V gene lost 4 bases and the J gene lost 5 bases, with 18 bases spanning the gap. This CDR3 has 15 residues. CDR3 DNA sequence: TGTGCCAGCAGCCTACAAGTCGGGAGAGCGGAGACCCAGTACTTC. Translating gives CASSLQVGRAETQYF.

This clonotype was found once. This rearrangement joins TRBV7-9 to TRBJ2-3; TRBD2 might be the D (5 bases). The germline V and J ends were trimmed by 3 bases and 7 bases, with 14 bases remaining between them. The germline gives CDR1 SEHNR, CDR2 FQNEAQ (reference sequence). The length of the CDR3 is 14 residues. This chain's CDR3 is CASSLTTSYHTQYF. The CDR3 DNA sequence: TGTGCCAGCAGCTTGACTACGTCATATCATACGCAGTATTTT. The full variable domain, with the rest looked up from reference TRBV7-9 and TRBJ2-3, is DTGVSQNPRHKITKRGQNVTFRCDPISEHNRLYWYRQTLGQGPEFLTYFQNEAQLEKSRLLSDRFSAERPKGSFSTLEIQRTEQGDSAMYLCASSLTTSYHTQYFGPGTRLTVL.

DNA for the CDR3: TGCGCCAGCAGCCAAGATTGGGACAGCTCCTACGAGCAGTACTTC. As protein: CASSQDWDSSYEQYF. The J gene is TRBJ2-7, the V gene TRBV4-3, with 7 bases lining up with TRBD1. V trimming: 0 bases; J trimming: 0 bases; junction bases outside the gene matches: 2. The CDR3 runs 15 residues. Germline V gene lookup returns CDR1 LGHNA and CDR2 YSLEER.

This chain uses TRBV4-3 with TRBJ1-1; no definite D call. V dropped 4 bases and J dropped 1 base, with 7 bases sitting between them. The V gene's germline CDR1 is LGHNA and CDR2 YSLEER. The length of the CDR3 is 13 residues. The CDR3 is CASSLSWNTEAFF. CDR3 nucleotides: TGCGCCAGCAGCCTCTCTTGGAACACTGAAGCTTTCTTT.

The CDR3 sequence: CASSHRGSGYEQYF. As DNA, the CDR3 is TGTGCCAGCAGCCACAGGGGAAGCGGGTACGAGCAGTACTTC. The rearrangement links TRBV7-2 to TRBJ2-7; possibly TRBD1 for D (7 bases). The CDR3 extends over 14 amino acids. Trimming removed 5 bases from V and 4 bases from J, with 15 bases in between. Germline CDR1 SGHTA, CDR2 FQGNSA.

J is TRBJ2-7 and V is TRBV2; 7 positions agree with TRBD1. The length of the CDR3 is 13 residues. J was trimmed by 4 bases and V by 10 bases; bases with no gene match: 10. Germline V gene lookup returns CDR1 SNHLY and CDR2 FYNNEI. The CDR3 here is CATHLGQPYEQYF. CDR3 nucleotide sequence: TGTGCCACCCACCTGGGACAGCCTTACGAGCAGTACTTC.

The genes are TRBV4-1 and TRBJ1-2; D unclear. The CDR3 is 13 amino acids. The V gene lost 1 base and the J gene lost 2 bases, with 5 bases spanning the gap. The germline gives CDR1 MGHRA, CDR2 YSYEKL. In DNA, the CDR3 is TGCGCCAGCAGCCAAGTCTTGAACTATGGCTACACCTTC. Encoded protein: CASSQVLNYGYTF.

The V and J genes are TRBV5-1 and TRBJ2-5; no firm D call. The germline CDR1 and CDR2 sequences are SGHRS and YFSETQ. The CDR3 length is 13 residues. The V end was cut by 0 bases, the J end by 3 bases, with 6 bases between. The CDR3 loop reads CASSLAAEETQYF. Here the CDR3 DNA reads TGCGCCAGCAGCTTGGCTGCGGAAGAGACCCAGTACTTC.

The gene calls are TRBV14 and TRBJ2-3; D unclear. V dropped 4 bases and J dropped 6 bases, with 14 bases sitting between them. The CDR3 extends over 14 amino acids. CDR1 and CDR2 from the germline V gene are SGHDN and FVKESK. CDR3: CASSPPRMEDTQYF. The CDR3 region has the DNA TGTGCCAGCAGCCCTCCACGGATGGAGGATACGCAGTATTTT. The full variable domain, in which reference TRBV14 and TRBJ2-3 provide the parts outside the CDR3, is EAGVTQFPSHSVIEKGQTVTLRCDPISGHDNLYWYRRVMGKEIKFLLHFVKESKQDESGMPNNRFLAERTGGTYSTLKVQPAELEDSGVYFCASSPPRMEDTQYFGPGTRLTVL.